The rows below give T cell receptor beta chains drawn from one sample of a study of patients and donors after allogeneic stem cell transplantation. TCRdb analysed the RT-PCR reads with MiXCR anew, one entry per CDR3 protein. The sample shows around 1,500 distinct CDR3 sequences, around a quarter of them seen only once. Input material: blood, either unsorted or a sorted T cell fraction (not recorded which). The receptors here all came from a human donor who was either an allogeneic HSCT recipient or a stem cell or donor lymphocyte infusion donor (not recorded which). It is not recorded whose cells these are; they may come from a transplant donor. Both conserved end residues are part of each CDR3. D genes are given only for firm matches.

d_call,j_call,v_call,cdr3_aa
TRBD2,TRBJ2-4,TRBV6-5,CASSRGRGGGENIQYF
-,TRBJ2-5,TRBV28,CATQGQNQETQYF
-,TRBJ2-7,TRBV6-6,CASSYAGYEQYF
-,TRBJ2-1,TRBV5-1,CASSPLTCDEQFF
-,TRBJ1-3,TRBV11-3,CASSLEAGNTIYF
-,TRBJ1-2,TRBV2,CASSARGYTF
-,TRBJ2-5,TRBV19,CASSGSVQETQYF
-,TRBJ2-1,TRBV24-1,CATSWDNEQFF
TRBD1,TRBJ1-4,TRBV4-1,CASSQDPNRGTNEKLFF
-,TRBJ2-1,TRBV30,CAWSVVLDLNSEQFF
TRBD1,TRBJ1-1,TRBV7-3,CASSTTGAGTEAFF
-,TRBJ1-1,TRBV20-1,CSAREARVGGGTTEAFF
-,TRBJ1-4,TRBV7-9,CASSFRWNEKLFF
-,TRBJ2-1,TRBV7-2,CASSAYNEQFF
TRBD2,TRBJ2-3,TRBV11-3,CASSRGTSGISDTQYF
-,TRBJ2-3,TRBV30,CAWNARAGTTDTQYF
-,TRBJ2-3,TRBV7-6,CASSPPAGTTDTQYF
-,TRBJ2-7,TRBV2,CASKGTSYEQYF
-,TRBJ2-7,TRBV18,CASSPAIRDDEQYF
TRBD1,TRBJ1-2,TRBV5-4,CASSSSTMDRAYGYTF
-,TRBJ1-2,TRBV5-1,CASSLYLRGTWSYGYTF
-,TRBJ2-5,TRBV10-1,CASSKGSGETQYF
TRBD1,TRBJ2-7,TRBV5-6,CASSSPGTVSSYEQYF
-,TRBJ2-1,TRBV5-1,CASSSQANEQFF
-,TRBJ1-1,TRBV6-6,CASRLEGGPTEAFF
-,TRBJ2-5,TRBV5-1,CASSSTLETQYF
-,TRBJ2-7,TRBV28,CASSSPGEQYF
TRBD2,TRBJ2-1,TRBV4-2,CASSPGPSGKEQFF
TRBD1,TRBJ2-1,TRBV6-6,CASSFNGQGDNEQFF